This T cell receptor (beta chain) is drawn from a study of PD-1 blockade in classical Hodgkin lymphoma. Study-level background: On a schedule of every 2 weeks, patients received nivolumab 3 mg/kg intravenously. Study conclusions and caveats: Baseline diversity was lower in partial responders and progressors than complete responders.

Time point in this sample: cycle 4 day 1 (C4D1), after five to seven weeks of nivolumab. Exposure to brentuximab vedotin varied, and each patient had relapsed following autologous stem cell transplantation. A remark on this clone: The antigen is undetermined.

Between the trimmed V and J ends, which lost 0 bases and 4 bases, there was a span of 7 bases. Germline loops: CDR1 ENHRY, CDR2 SYGVKD. The CDR3 loop spans 14 amino acids. Sequenced by immunoSEQ multiplex PCR; TCRdb stores in-frame clones only, minus some. There are about 39,000 clones in the sample; about 80% occur only once, and about 9.4% lies in the top ten. The rearrangement joins TRBV10-3 to TRBJ1-5, with a weak D call TRBD1 (6 bases). The receptor's source is a human donor with classical Hodgkin lymphoma. The specimen was peripheral blood mononuclear cells (PBMCs), collected before the fourth cycle of nivolumab. The CDR3 region has the DNA TGTGCCATCAGTGAGTCGACAGGTAATCAGCCCCAGCATTTT. This gives the protein CAISESTGNQPQHF.